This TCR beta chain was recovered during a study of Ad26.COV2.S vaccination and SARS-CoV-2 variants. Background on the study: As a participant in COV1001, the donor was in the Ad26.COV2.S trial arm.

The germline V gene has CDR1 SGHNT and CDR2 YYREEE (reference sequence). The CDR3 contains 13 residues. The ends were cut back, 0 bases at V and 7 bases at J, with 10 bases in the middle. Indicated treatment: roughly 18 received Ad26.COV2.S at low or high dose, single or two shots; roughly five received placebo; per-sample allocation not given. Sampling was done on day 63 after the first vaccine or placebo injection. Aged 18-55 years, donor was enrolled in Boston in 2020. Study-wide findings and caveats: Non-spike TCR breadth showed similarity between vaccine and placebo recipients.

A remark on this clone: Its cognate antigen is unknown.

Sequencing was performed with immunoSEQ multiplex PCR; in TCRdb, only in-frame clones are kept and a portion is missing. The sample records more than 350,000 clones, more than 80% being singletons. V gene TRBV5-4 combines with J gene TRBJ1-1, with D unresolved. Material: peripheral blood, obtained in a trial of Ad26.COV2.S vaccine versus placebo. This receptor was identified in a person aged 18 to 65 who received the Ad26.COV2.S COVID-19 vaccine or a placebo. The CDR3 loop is CASSLERQDEAFF. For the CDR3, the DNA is TGTGCCAGCAGCTTGGAAAGGCAGGATGAAGCTTTCTTT.